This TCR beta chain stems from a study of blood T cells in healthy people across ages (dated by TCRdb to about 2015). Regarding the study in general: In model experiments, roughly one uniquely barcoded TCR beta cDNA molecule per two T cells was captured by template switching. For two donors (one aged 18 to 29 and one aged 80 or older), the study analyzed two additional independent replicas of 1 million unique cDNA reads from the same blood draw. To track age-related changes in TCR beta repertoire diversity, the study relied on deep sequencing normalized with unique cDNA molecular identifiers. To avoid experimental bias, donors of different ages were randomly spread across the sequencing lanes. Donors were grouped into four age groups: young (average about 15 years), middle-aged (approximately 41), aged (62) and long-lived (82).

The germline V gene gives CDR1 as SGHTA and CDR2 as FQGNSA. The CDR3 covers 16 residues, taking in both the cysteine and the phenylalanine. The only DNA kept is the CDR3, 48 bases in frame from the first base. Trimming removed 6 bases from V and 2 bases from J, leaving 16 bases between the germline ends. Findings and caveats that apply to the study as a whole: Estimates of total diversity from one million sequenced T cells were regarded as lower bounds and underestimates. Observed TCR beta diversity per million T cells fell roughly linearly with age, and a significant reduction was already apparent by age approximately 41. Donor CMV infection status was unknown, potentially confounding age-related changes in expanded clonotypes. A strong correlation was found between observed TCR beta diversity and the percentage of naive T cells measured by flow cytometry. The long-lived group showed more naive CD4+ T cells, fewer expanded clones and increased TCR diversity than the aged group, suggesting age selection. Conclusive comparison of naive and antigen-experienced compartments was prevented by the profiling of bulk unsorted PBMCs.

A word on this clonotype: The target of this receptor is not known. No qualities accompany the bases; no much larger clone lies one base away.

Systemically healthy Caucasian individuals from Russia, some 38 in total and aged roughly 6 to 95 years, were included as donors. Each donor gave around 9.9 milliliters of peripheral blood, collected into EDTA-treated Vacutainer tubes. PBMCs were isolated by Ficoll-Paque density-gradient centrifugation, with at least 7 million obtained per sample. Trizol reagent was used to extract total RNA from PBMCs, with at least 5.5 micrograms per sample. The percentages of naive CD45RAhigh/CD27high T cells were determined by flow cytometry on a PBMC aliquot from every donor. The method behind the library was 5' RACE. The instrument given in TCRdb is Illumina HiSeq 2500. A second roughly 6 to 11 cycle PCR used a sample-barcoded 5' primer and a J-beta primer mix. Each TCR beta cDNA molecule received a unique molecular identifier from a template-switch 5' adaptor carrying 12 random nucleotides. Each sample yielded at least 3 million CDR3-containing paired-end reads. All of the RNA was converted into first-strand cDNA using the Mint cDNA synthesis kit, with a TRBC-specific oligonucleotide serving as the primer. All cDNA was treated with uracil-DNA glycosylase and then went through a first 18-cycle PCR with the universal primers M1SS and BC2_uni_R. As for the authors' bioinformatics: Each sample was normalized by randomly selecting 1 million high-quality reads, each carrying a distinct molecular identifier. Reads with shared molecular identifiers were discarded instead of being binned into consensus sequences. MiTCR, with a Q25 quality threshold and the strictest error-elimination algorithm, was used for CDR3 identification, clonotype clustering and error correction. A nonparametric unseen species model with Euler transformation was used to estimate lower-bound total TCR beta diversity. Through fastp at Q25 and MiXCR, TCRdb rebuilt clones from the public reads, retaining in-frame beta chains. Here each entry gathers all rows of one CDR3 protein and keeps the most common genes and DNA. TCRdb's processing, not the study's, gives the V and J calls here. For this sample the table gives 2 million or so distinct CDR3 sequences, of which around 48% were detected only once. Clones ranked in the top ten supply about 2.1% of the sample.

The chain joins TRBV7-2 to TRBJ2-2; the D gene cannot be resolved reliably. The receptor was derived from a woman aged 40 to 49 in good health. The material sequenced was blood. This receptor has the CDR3 CASRTGASVNTGELFF. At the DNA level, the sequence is TGTGCCAGCAGGACCGGAGCCAGCGTAAACACCGGGGAGCTGTTTTTT.